Listed here are 5 T cell receptor beta chains from one sample, sequenced in a study of blood T cells in healthy people across ages. Then a second PCR, running roughly 6 to 11 cycles, was carried out with a sample-barcoded 5' primer and a J-beta primer mix. TCRdb re-analysed the 5' RACE reads in MiXCR, keeping a single row per CDR3 protein. This table holds roughly 2 million distinct CDR3 sequences, around half found once. The sequenced sample was blood. The receptors stem from a woman aged 40-49 years in good health.

This clonotype has a handful of counts. The CDR3 DNA reads as TGTGCCAGCAGCCAAGCCCACAGGGTTGAGCAGTTCTTC. Protein product: CASSQAHRVEQFF. J is TRBJ2-1 and V is TRBV3-1; a possible D gene is TRBD1 (6 bases). Germline CDR1 is LGHDT and CDR2 is YNNKEL (reference sequence). CDR3 length equals 13 residues. V was shortened by 1 base and J by 9 bases, with 10 bases between the two germline ends.

Details on this clonotype: One base away lies a much larger clone, so this may be a sequencing read error. V usage is TRBV9 and J usage is TRBJ2-5; D may be TRBD2 (7 bases). Trimming pared 3 bases from V and 1 base from J, leaving 10 bases between. The CDR3 has 14 amino acids. Germline CDR1 is SGDLS and CDR2 is YYNGEE. This CDR3 reads CASSAGGLQETQYF. The CDR3 DNA sequence: TGTGCCAGCAGCGCGGGGGGCCTCCAAGAGACCCAGTACTTC.

This sequence joins TRBV5-1 and TRBJ2-5; D remains unclear. Looked up from germline, CDR1 is SGHRS and CDR2 is YFSETQ. This CDR3 is built from 13 residues. Trimming removed 0 bases from V and 3 bases from J, with 6 bases in between. DNA for the CDR3: TGCGCCAGCAGCTTGGAGCCAGAAGAGACCCAGTACTTC. Protein product: CASSLEPEETQYF.

The V and J genes are TRBV28 and TRBJ2-1, with TRBD1 as a possible D gene (5 bases). The V gene lost 2 bases and the J gene lost 0 bases, with 11 bases spanning the gap. Germline CDR1 MDHEN, CDR2 SYDVKM. The CDR3 length is 16 residues. The CDR3 spells CASSLTGSFSYNEQFF. The CDR3 nucleotides read TGTGCCAGCAGTTTAACAGGCAGCTTCTCCTACAATGAGCAGTTCTTC.

The chain joins TRBV7-2 to TRBJ2-3; 9 bases match TRBD2. Germline assignment: CDR1 SGHTA and CDR2 FQGNSA. With 4 bases clipped from V and 4 bases from J, the junction kept 6 bases outside the gene matches. This CDR3 is 15 amino acids long. CDR3 bases: TGTGCCAGCAGCTGTGGCGGGGGGGAATCAGATACGCAGTATTTT. This gives the protein CASSCGGGESDTQYF.